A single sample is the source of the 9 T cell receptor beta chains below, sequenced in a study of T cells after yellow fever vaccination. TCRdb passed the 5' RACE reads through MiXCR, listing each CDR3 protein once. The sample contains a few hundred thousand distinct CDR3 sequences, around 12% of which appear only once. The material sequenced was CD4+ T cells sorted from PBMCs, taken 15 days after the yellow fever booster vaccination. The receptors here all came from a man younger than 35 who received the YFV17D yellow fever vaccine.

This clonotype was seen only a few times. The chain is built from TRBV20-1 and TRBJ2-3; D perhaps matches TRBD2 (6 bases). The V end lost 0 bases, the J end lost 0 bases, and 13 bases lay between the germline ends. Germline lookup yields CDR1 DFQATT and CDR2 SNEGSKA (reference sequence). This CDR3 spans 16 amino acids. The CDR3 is CSARDISGYSTDTQYF. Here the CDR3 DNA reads TGCAGTGCTAGAGATATTAGCGGCTACAGCACAGATACGCAGTATTTT.

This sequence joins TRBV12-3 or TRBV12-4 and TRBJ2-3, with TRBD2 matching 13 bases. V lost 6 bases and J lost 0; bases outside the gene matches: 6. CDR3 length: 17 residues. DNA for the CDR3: TGTGCCAGCAGACGCCCGGGACTAGCGGGGAGCACAGATACGCAGTATTTT. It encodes CASRRPGLAGSTDTQYF.

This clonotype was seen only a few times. The CDR3 loop is CASSLLGLGRANNEQFF. In DNA, the CDR3 is TGTGCCAGCAGCTTATTAGGGCTGGGGCGGGCCAACAATGAGCAGTTCTTC. The chain is built from TRBV7-2 and TRBJ2-1, with D tentatively TRBD1 or TRBD2 (5 bases each). Germline lookup yields CDR1 SGHTA and CDR2 FQGNSA. V lost 2 bases to trimming and J lost 5 bases, with 19 bases between them. CDR3 length: 17 amino acids.

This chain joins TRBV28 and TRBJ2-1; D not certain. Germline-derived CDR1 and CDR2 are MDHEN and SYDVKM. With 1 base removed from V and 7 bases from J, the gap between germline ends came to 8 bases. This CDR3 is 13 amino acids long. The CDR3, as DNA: TGTGCCAGCAGTTTATTTTTCGTGAATGAGCAGTTCTTC. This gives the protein CASSLFFVNEQFF.

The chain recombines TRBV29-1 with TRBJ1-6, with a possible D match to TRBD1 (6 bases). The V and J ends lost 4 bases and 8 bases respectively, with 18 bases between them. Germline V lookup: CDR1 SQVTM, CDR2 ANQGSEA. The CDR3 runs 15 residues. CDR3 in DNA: TGCAGCGTTGCGACACGGCAGGGGAAGGATTCACCCCTCCACTTT. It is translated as CSVATRQGKDSPLHF.

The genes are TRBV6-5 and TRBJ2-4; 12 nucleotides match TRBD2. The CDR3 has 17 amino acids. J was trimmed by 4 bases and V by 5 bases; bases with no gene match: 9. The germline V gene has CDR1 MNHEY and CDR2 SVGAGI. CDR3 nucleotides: TGTGCCAGCAGTCCCCTTTGGACTAGCGGGGTGAAAAACATTCAGTACTTC. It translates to CASSPLWTSGVKNIQYF.

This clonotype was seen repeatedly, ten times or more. Here the CDR3 DNA reads TGTGCCAGCTCACCGGGGTCAGGCGAAAACATTCAGTACTTC. This translates into CASSPGSGENIQYF. V is TRBV18 and J is TRBJ2-4; no definite D call. Trimming took 3 bases from V and 5 from J, leaving 11 bases between them. Germline V CDR1 and CDR2: KGHSH, LQKENI. There are 14 residues in the CDR3.

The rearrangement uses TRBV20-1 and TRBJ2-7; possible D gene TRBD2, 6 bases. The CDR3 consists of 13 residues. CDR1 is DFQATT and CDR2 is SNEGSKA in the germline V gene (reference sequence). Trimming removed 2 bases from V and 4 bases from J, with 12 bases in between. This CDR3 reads CSARPTGRYEQYF. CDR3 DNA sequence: TGCAGTGCTAGACCCACGGGGAGGTACGAGCAGTACTTC.

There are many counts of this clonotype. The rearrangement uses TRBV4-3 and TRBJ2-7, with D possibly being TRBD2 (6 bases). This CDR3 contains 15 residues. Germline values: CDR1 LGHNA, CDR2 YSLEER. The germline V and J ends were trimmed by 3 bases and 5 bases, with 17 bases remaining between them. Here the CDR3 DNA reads TGCGCCAGCAGCCAGTCGGGACTTCCCGGGGACGAGCAGTACTTC. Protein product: CASSQSGLPGDEQYF.